This T cell receptor beta chain was sequenced in a study of T cell responses to AZD1222 COVID-19 vaccine. Study information: Researchers grouped second doses given at about 4 or about 12 weeks into one pool. Findings and caveats of the study: The donor group comprised mostly white British people and more females; the analysis possibly underestimated clonal diversity.

TCRdb's table, derived via immunoSEQ multiplex PCR, lists solely in-frame clones and lacks some. The sample shows 80,000 to 100,000 clones, about 86% of them seen only once. Trimming stripped 6 bases from V and 6 bases from J, with 9 bases between. CDR3 length equals 12 residues. CDR1 LNHDA and CDR2 SQIVND come from the germline V gene (reference sequence). Concerning this clone: The antigen remains undetermined.

This chain connects TRBV19 to TRBJ1-5; tentative D call: TRBD1 (6 bases). The sequence was collected from an adult in good health. Source: peripheral blood, taken on day 0 of AZD1222 vaccination. The CDR3 loop is CASSGGAQPQHF. CDR3 coding DNA: TGTGCCAGTAGCGGGGGGGCTCAGCCCCAGCATTTT.